This TCR beta chain was sequenced for a study of cytomegalovirus exposure and HLA in healthy donors. The overall study: An earlier analysis identified 120 million or so unique TCR beta sequences in about 170 million T cells. In terms of ancestry, the Caucasian-associated cluster contained about four fifths of the 300 to 400 genotyped donors.

With regard to this clone: Its target is unknown.

The PCR contained 60 Vbeta and 13 Jbeta primers. TCRdb's copy holds only in-frame clones and misses some; the assay was immunoSEQ multiplex PCR. The table shows around 130,000 clones, with approximately 80% occurring only once. Study-level results: Sequencing artifact likely explains a cluster of highly shared sequence variants.

This CDR3 has 13 residues. The V gene lost 5 bases and the J gene lost 1 base, with 6 bases spanning the gap. Germline V gene data show CDR1 as MNHNS and CDR2 as SASEGT. This chain joins TRBV6-1 and TRBJ2-1, with no clear D. The TCR sequence derives from a man aged 45 to 65 in good health and CMV-seronegative. The sample taken for sequencing was PBMCs. The CDR3 is CASSQRSYNEQFF. CDR3 coding DNA: TGTGCCAGCAGTCAGCGATCCTACAATGAGCAGTTCTTC.